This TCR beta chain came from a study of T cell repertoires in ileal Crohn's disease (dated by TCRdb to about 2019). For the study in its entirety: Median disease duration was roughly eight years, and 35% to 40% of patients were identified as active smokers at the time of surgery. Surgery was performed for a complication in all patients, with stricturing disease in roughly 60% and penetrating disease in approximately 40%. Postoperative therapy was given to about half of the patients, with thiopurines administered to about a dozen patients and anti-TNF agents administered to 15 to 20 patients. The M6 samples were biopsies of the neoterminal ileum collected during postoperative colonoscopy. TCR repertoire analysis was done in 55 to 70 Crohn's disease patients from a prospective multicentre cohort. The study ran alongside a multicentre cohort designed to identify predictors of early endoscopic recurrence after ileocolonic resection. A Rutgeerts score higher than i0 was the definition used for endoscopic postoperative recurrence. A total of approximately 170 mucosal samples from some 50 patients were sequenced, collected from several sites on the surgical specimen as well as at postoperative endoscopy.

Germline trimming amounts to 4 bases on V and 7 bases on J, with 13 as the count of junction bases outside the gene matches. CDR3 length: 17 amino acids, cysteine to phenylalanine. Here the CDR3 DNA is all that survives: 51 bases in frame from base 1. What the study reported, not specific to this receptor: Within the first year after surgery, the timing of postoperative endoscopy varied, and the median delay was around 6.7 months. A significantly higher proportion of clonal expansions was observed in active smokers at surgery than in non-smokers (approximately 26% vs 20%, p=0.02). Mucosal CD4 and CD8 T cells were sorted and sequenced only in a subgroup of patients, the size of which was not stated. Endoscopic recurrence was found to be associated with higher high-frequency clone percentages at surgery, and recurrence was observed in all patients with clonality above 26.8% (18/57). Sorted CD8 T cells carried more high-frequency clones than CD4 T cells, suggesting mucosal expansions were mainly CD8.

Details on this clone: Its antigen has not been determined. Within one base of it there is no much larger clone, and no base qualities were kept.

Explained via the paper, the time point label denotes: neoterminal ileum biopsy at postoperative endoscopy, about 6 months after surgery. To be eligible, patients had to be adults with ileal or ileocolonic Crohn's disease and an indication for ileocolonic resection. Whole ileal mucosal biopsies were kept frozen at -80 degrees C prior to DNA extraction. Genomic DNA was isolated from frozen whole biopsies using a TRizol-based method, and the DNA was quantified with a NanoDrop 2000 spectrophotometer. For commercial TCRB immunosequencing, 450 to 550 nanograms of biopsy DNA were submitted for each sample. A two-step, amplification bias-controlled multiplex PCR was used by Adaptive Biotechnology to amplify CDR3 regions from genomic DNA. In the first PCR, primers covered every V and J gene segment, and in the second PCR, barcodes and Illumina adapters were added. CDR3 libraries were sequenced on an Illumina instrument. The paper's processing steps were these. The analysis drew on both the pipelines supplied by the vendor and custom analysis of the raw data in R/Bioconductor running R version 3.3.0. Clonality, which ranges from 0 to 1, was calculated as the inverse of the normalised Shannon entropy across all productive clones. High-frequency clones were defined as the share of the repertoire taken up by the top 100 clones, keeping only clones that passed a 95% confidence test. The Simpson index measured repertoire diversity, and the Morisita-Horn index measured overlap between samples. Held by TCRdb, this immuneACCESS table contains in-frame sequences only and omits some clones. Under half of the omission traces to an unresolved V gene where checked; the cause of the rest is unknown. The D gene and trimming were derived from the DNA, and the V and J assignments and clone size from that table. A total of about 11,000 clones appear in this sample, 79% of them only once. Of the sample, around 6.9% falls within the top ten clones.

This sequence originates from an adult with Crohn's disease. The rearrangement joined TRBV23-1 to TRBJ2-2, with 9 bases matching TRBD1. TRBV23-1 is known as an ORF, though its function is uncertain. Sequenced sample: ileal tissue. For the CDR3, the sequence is CASSPNRDRVRVGELFF. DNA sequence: TGCGCCAGCAGTCCTAACCGGGACAGGGTCCGAGTCGGGGAGCTGTTTTTT.